A selection of T cell receptor beta chains follows, all from one sample in a study of blood T cell repertoires in COVID-19. Repertoires were generated with immunoSEQ multiplex PCR, while TCRdb's copy carries only in-frame clones and drops some. The table has approximately 58,000 clones, 75% to 80% seen once; the top ten hold about 39%. Sequencing was carried out using peripheral blood. All receptors derive from a man in his sixties or seventies with active or convalescent COVID-19. Each CDR3 is given with its conserved first and last residue. Each record gives: J gene, V gene, CDR3 protein.

TRBJ1-2 TRBV6-5 CASSKGAGAIYGYTF
TRBJ2-2 TRBV11-3 CASSQLVDTGELFF
TRBJ2-4 TRBV19 CASSIVGQGGKNIQYF
TRBJ1-1 TRBV7-2 CASSSGTANTEAFF
TRBJ1-2 TRBV6-1 CASSKATGGSYGYTF
TRBJ2-7 TRBV11-3 CASSLYRETFEQYF
TRBJ1-6 TRBV21-1 CASSKARGGSSYNSPLHF
TRBJ2-3 TRBV11-2 CASSLQRDREVNF
TRBJ2-4 TRBV19 CASSPDGLVAKNIQYF
TRBJ2-5 TRBV7-2 CASSPSTVYQETQYF
TRBJ2-3 TRBV7-2 CASSLGLAGGQTDTQYF
TRBJ2-7 TRBV6-5 CASSSRREQYF
TRBJ2-1 TRBV4-1 CASSQDAGGSGNEQFF
TRBJ2-2 TRBV28 CASSLWRLLNTGELFF
TRBJ1-2 TRBV4-2 CASSQEQVGGYTF
TRBJ1-1 TRBV10-3 CAISERAVTEGTEAFF
TRBJ2-3 TRBV3-1/TRBV3-2 CASSYLTAGTATDTQYF
TRBJ1-4 TRBV7-9 CASSLQGEKLFF
TRBJ1-1 TRBV6-1 CASSEAQGDTEAFF
TRBJ1-2 TRBV3-1/TRBV3-2 CASSQDVRTRYGYTF
TRBJ1-2 TRBV5-1 CASSLAQGYGYTF
TRBJ2-5 TRBV11-2 CATRGASQETQYF
TRBJ2-7 TRBV2 CASSEGSSGFLEQYF
TRBJ2-1 TRBV7-3 CASSPRTSGSLNEQFF
TRBJ2-1 TRBV11-3 CASSLTGRGYNEQFF
TRBJ1-2 TRBV7-9 CASSFGGADGYTF
TRBJ1-2 TRBV24-1 CATSGPGGYGYTF